This is a list of T cell receptor beta chains from one sample in a study of T-cell memory formation after mild COVID-19. TCRdb reprocessed the 5' RACE reads via MiXCR and lists one record per CDR3 protein. The sample holds 550,000 to 650,000 distinct CDR3 sequences, around 16% seen once. Sequencing used PBMCs or a T cell subset sorted from them (not recorded which). The receptors originated from an adult woman who had mild COVID-19 (a few samples of this study predate the infection). Cell type and time point are not known. Each CDR3 is given with its conserved first and last residue. A D gene is named only where the DNA matches it firmly. Clone size appears in some rows only: once, few, many, or a class for an expanded clone.

clone size,J gene,D gene,V gene,CDR3 DNA,CDR3 protein
few,TRBJ1-1,-,TRBV29-1,TGCAGCGTGGGACTCGGAGAGAACACTGAAGCTTTCTTT,CSVGLGENTEAFF
few,TRBJ2-3,-,TRBV3-1,TGTGCCAGCAGCCAAGAACTCACCACAGATACGCAGTATTTT,CASSQELTTDTQYF
-,TRBJ2-7,-,TRBV2,TGTGCCAGCAGCACTACAACCTACGAGCAGTACTTC,CASSTTTYEQYF
-,TRBJ2-1,-,TRBV16,TGTGCCAGCAGCCAAGGTAGCAATGAGCAGTTCTTC,CASSQGSNEQFF
few,TRBJ2-3,-,TRBV10-3,TGTGCCATCAGTGAGTCGGACACAGATACGCAGTATTTT,CAISESDTDTQYF
-,TRBJ2-3,-,TRBV4-1,TGCGCCAGCAGCCAAGATCCAGCGTCTAGCACAGATACGCAGTATTTT,CASSQDPASSTDTQYF
-,TRBJ2-7,-,TRBV5-4,TGTGCCAGCAGCTTTAGAACTTCTGCCTACGAGCAGTACTTC,CASSFRTSAYEQYF
few,TRBJ2-5,-,TRBV7-9,TGTGCCAGCAGCCCCTTTGGCGGTTTCCCTTCCCAAGAGACCCAGTACTTC,CASSPFGGFPSQETQYF
-,TRBJ2-1,TRBD2,TRBV19,TGTGCCAGTAGTATCCATGGACTAGCGGGGGCCCCGTGGGGGCAGTTCTTC,CASSIHGLAGAPWGQFF
many,TRBJ2-1,-,TRBV4-1,TGCGCCAGCAGCCAAGAGGGTGTACTAGTAGTCAATGAGCAGTTCTTC,CASSQEGVLVVNEQFF
-,TRBJ2-1,TRBD2,TRBV5-4,TGTGCCAGCAGTGGGGAGGGGTTGGTAGACGAGCAGTTCTTC,CASSGEGLVDEQFF
-,TRBJ2-7,-,TRBV20-1,TGCAGTGCTAGAAAGGGCTACGAGCAGTACTTC,CSARKGYEQYF
-,TRBJ1-3,-,TRBV6-5,TGTGCCAGCAGTTACTCAGCTGTCTCTGGAAACACCATATATTTT,CASSYSAVSGNTIYF
few,TRBJ2-1,TRBD2,TRBV24-1,TGTGCCACCAGTGATTTTGCGGGGGGGCGCAATGAGCAGTTCTTC,CATSDFAGGRNEQFF
-,TRBJ1-4,TRBD1,TRBV15,TGTGCCACCAGCAGGCCCGGACAGGGTTATGAAAAACTGTTTTTT,CATSRPGQGYEKLFF
many,TRBJ2-3,TRBD2,TRBV7-9,TGTGCCAGCAGCTTGCGAGCGGGATCCAGCACAGATACGCAGTATTTT,CASSLRAGSSTDTQYF
few,TRBJ2-1,TRBD1,TRBV5-1,TGCGCCAGCAGCTTAGGGACAGGGTCTTTTCATGAGCAGTTCTTC,CASSLGTGSFHEQFF
-,TRBJ1-1,TRBD1,TRBV12-3/TRBV12-4,TGTGCCAGCAGGACGGCAGGGGGAACTGAAGCTTTCTTT,CASRTAGGTEAFF
few,TRBJ1-2,TRBD1,TRBV6-6,TGTGCCAGCAGTAACCGGGACAGGGAGTATAACTATGGCTACACCTTC,CASSNRDREYNYGYTF
few,TRBJ2-2,-,TRBV5-1,TGCGCCAGCAGCTTGGCACAGGGGAACACCGGGGAGCTGTTTTTT,CASSLAQGNTGELFF
few,TRBJ2-3,TRBD2,TRBV24-1,TGTGCCACCAGTGATCCGACCAGCGGGAGGGGGAAAGATACGCAGTATTTT,CATSDPTSGRGKDTQYF
-,TRBJ2-7,TRBD1,TRBV30,TGTGCCTGGAGGCCGACAGGGGTCGGCGAGCAGTACTTC,CAWRPTGVGEQYF
-,TRBJ2-7,TRBD2,TRBV29-1,TGCAGCGTCGAAACTAGCGGAGACCTCTACGAGCAGTACTTC,CSVETSGDLYEQYF
few,TRBJ2-2,-,TRBV27,TGTGCCAGCAGTTTCCTTAGGACCGCGAACACCGGGGAGCTGTTTTTT,CASSFLRTANTGELFF
many,TRBJ2-3,-,TRBV10-3,TGTGCCATCGGAGGCACAGATACGCAGTATTTT,CAIGGTDTQYF